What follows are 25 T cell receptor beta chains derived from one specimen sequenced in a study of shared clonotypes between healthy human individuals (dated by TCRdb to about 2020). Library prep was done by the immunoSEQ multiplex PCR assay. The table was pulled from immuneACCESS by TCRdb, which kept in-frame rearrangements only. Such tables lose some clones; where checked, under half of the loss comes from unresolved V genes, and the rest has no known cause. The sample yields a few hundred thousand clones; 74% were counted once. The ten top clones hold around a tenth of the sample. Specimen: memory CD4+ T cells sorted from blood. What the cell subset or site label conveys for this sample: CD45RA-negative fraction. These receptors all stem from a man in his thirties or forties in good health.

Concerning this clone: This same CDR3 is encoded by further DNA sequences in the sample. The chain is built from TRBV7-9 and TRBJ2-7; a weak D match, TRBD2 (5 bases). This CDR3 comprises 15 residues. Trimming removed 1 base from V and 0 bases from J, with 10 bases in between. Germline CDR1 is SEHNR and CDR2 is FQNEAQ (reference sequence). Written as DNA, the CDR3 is TGTGCCAGCAGCTTAGGGGAGCCAAGCTCCTACGAGCAGTACTTC. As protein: CASSLGEPSSYEQYF. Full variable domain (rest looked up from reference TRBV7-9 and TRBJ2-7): DTGVSQNPRHKITKRGQNVTFRCDPISEHNRLYWYRQTLGQGPEFLTYFQNEAQLEKSRLLSDRFSAERPKGSFSTLEIQRTEQGDSAMYLCASSLGEPSSYEQYFGPGTRLTVT.

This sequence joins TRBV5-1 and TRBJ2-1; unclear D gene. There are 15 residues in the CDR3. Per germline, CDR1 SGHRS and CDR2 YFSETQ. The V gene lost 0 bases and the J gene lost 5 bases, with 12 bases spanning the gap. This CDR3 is CASSLAAGKNNEQFF. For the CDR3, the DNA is TGCGCCAGCAGCTTGGCGGCAGGAAAAAACAATGAGCAGTTCTTC.

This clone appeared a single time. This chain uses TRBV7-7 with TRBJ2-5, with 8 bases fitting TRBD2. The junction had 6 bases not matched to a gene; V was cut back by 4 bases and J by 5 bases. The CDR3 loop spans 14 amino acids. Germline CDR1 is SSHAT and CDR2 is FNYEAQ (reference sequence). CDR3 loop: CASSSTAGVETQYF. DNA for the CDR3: TGTGCCAGCAGCTCAACAGCGGGGGTCGAGACCCAGTACTTC. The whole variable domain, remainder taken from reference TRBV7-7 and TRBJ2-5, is GAGVSQSPRYKVTKRGQDVTLRCDPISSHATLYWYQQALGQGPEFLTYFNYEAQPDKSGLPSDRFSAERPEGSISTLTIQRTEQRDSAMYRCASSSTAGVETQYFGPGTRLLVL.

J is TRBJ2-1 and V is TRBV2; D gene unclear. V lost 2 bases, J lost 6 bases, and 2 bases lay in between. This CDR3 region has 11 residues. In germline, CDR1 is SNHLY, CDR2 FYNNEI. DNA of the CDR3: TGTGCCAGCAGTGAAACCAATGAGCAGTTCTTC. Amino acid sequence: CASSETNEQFF.

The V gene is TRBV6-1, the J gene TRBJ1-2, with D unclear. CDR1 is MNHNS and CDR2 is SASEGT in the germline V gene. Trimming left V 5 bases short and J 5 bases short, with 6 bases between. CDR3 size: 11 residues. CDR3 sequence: CASSHRYGYTF. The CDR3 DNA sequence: TGTGCCAGCAGTCACCGGTATGGCTACACCTTC.

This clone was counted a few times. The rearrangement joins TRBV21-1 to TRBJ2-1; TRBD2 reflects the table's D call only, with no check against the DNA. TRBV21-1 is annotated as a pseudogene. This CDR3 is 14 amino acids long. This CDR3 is CASSTPREENEQFF. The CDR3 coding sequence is TGTGCCAGCAGCACCCCGCGGGAAGAAAATGAGCAGTTCTTC.

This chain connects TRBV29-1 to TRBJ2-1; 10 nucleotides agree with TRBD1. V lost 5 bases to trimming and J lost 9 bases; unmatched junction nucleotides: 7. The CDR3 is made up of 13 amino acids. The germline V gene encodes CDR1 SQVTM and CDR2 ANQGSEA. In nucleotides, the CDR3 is TGCAGCGTTAAGGACAGGGGGAGGGGTGAGCAGTTCTTC. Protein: CSVKDRGRGEQFF.

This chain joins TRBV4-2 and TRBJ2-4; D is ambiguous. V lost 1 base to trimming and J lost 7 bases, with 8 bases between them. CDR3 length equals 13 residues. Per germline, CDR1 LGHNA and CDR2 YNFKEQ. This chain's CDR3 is CASSQASQNIQYF. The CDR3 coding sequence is TGTGCCAGCAGCCAAGCGTCACAGAACATTCAGTACTTC.

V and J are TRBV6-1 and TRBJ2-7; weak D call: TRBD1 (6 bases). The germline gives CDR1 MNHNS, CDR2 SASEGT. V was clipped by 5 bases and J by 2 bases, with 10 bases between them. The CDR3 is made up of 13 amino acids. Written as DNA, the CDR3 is TGTGCCAGCAGTCGGACAGAAACCTACGAGCAGTACTTC. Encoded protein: CASSRTETYEQYF.

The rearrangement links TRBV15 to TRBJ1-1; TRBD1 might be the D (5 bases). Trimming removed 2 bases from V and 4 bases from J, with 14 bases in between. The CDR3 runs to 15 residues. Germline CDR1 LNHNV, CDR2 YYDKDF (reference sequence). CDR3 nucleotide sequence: TGTGCCACCAGCAGACCCTTGGGGGGGGGCACTGAAGCTTTCTTT. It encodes CATSRPLGGGTEAFF.

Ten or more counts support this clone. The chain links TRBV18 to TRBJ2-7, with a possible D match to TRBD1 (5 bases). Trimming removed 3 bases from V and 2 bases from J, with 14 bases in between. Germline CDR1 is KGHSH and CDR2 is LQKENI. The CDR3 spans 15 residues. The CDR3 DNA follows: TGTGCCAGCTCACCCCAGGGTAATTCGGCCTACGAGCAGTACTTC. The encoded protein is CASSPQGNSAYEQYF. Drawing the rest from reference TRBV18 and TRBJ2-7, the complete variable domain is NAGVMQNPRHLVRRRGQEARLRCSPMKGHSHVYWYRQLPEEGLKFMVYLQKENIIDESGMPKERFSAEFPKEGPSILRIQQVVRGDSAAYFCASSPQGNSAYEQYFGPGTRLTVT.

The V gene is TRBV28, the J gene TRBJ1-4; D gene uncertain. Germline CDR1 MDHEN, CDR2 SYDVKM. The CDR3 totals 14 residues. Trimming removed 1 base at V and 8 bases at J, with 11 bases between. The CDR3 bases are TGTGCCAGCAGTTTATCAGGTGCTAGCGAAAAACTGTTTTTT. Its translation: CASSLSGASEKLFF.

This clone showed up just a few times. This CDR3 reads CASGLAGARADTQYF. The CDR3 coding sequence is TGTGCCAGCGGTCTAGCGGGAGCCAGGGCAGATACGCAGTATTTT. The chain uses TRBV5-4 and TRBJ2-3; 10 bases are shared with TRBD2. Germline CDR1 and CDR2: SGHNT and YYREEE (reference sequence). V shed 7 bases and J 4 bases; nucleotides not matched to a gene: 9. The CDR3 runs 15 residues.

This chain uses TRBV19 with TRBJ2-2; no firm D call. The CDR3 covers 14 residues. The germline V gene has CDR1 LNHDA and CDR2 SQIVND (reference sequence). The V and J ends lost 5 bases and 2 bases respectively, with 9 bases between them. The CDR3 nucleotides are TGTGCCAGTAGTCATAACGGCAACACCGGGGAGCTGTTTTTT. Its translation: CASSHNGNTGELFF.

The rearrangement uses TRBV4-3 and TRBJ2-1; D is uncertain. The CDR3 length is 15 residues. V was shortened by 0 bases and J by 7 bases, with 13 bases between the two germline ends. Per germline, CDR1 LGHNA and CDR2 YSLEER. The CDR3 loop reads CASSQDSLVGNEQFF. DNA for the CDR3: TGCGCCAGCAGCCAAGATAGCCTAGTGGGGAATGAGCAGTTCTTC.

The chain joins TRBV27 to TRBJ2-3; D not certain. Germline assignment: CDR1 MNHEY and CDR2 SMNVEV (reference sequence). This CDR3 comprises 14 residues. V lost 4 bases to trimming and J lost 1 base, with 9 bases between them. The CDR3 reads CASSWRLGTDTQYF. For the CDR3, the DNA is TGTGCCAGCAGTTGGCGACTTGGCACAGATACGCAGTATTTT.

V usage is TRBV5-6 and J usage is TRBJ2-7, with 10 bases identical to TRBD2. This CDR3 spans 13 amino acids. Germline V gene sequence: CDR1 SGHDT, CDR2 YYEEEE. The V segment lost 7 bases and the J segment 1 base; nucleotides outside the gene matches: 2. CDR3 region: CASSLAGSYEQYF. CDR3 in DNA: TGTGCCAGCTCACTAGCGGGGTCCTACGAGCAGTACTTC.

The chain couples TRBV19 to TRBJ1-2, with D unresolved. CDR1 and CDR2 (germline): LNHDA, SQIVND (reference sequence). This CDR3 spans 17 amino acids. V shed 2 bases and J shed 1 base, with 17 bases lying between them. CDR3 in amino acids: CASSISPLKTFNYGYTF. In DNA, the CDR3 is TGTGCCAGTAGTATATCCCCGTTGAAGACCTTTAACTATGGCTACACCTTC.

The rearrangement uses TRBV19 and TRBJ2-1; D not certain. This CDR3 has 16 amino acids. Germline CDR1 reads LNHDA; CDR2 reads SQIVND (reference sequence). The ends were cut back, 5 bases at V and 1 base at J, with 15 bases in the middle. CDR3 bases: TGTGCCAGTAGTTCGCAACCTCAAGGTTCCTACAATGAGCAGTTCTTC. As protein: CASSSQPQGSYNEQFF.

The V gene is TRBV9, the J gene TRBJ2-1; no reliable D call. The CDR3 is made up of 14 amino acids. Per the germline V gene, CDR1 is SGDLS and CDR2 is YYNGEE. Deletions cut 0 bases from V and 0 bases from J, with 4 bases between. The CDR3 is CASSVGGSYNEQFF. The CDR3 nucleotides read TGTGCCAGCAGCGTAGGGGGCTCCTACAATGAGCAGTTCTTC.

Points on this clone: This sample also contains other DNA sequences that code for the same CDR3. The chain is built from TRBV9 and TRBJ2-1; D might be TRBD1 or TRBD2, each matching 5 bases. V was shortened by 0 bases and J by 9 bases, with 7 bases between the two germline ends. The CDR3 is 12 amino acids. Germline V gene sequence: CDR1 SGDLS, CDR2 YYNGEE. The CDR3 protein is CASSVGDGEQFF. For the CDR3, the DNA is TGTGCCAGCAGCGTAGGGGACGGTGAGCAGTTCTTC.

This CDR3 is CASSKQSGTGIYEQYF. The CDR3 DNA is TGTGCCAGTAGTAAGCAATCCGGGACAGGCATATACGAGCAGTACTTC. The V call is TRBV19, the J call TRBJ2-7; the match to TRBD1 covers 8 bases. This CDR3 has 16 amino acids. CDR1 is LNHDA and CDR2 is SQIVND in the germline V gene (reference sequence). J gave up 4 bases and V 4 bases, and 12 bases lay outside the gene matches. The full variable domain, rest sourced from reference TRBV19 and TRBJ2-7, is DGGITQSPKYLFRKEGQNVTLSCEQNLNHDAMYWYRQDPGQGLRLIYYSQIVNDFQKGDIAEGYSVSREKKESFPLTVTSAQKNPTAFYLCASSKQSGTGIYEQYFGPGTRLTVT.

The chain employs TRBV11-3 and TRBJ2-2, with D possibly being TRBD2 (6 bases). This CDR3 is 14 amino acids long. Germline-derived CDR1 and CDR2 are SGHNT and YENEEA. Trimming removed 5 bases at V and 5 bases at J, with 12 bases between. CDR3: CASSRGTSTGELFF. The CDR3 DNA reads TGTGCCAGCAGCCGTGGGACTTCTACCGGGGAGCTGTTTTTT. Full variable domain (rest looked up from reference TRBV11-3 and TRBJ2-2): EAGVVQSPRYKIIEKKQPVAFWCNPISGHNTLYWYLQNLGQGPELLIRYENEEAVDDSQLPKDRFSAERLKGVDSTLKIQPAELGDSAVYLCASSRGTSTGELFFGEGSRLTVL.

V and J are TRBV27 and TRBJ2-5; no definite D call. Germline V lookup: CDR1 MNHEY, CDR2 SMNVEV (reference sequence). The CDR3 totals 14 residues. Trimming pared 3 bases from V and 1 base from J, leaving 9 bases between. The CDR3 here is CASSFKGRQETQYF. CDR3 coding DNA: TGTGCCAGCAGTTTCAAGGGCCGCCAAGAGACCCAGTACTTC.

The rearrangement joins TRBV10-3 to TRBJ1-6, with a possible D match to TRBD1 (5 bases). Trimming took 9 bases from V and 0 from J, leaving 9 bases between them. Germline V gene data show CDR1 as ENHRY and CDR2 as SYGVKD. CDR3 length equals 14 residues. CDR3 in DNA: TGTGCCATACAGGAAAGCTCCTATAATTCACCCCTCCACTTT. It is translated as CAIQESSYNSPLHF.